Following are 5 T cell receptor beta chains from one sample sequenced in a study of T-cell memory formation after mild COVID-19 (dated by TCRdb to the early 2020s). Library creation used 5' RACE. The reads were generated on an Illumina NovaSeq 6000. The public reads were reprocessed in TCRdb via fastp at Q25 and MiXCR, keeping in-frame beta chains. Entries that share a CDR3 protein sequence are merged under the most common genes and DNA. Present in this sample are more than 250,000 distinct CDR3 sequences, about 17% of which were seen just once. Roughly 22% of the sample belongs to the ten largest clones. The specimen was PBMCs or a T cell subset sorted from them (not recorded which). The source is a man between 18 and 35 years old who had mild COVID-19 (a few samples of this study predate the infection). The sample titles of this study are shuffled in the database, so cell type and time point are left out; the donor was told from shared clones.

This clonotype was observed a few times. V gene TRBV5-1 combines with J gene TRBJ1-2; TRBD1 agrees at 8 bases. With V trimmed by 5 bases and J by 7 bases, 7 bases remained unmatched. CDR3 length equals 13 residues. Per germline, CDR1 SGHRS and CDR2 YFSETQ. The CDR3 DNA reads TGCGCCAGCAGTCGGACAGGGAGCCCTGGCTACACCTTC. Translated, it gives CASSRTGSPGYTF. Full variable domain (rest looked up from reference TRBV5-1 and TRBJ1-2): KAGVTQTPRYLIKTRGQQVTLSCSPISGHRSVSWYQQTPGQGLQFLFEYFSETQRNKGNFPGRFSGRQFSNSRSEMNVSTLELGDSALYLCASSRTGSPGYTFGSGTRLTVV.

In its sample, this clonotype was seen a few times. V is TRBV7-6 and J is TRBJ2-5; D perhaps matches TRBD1 (6 bases). CDR3 length: 15 amino acids. CDR1 SGHVS and CDR2 FNYEAQ come from the germline V gene. The ends were cut back, 5 bases at V and 0 bases at J, with 13 bases in the middle. The chain's CDR3 is CASSHLTGNQETQYF. CDR3 in DNA: TGTGCCAGCAGCCACCTCACAGGGAACCAAGAGACCCAGTACTTC. Full variable domain (rest looked up from reference TRBV7-6 and TRBJ2-5): GAGVSQSPRYKVTKRGQDVALRCDPISGHVSLYWYRQALGQGPEFLTYFNYEAQQDKSGLPNDRFSAERPEGSISTLTIQRTEQRDSAMYRCASSHLTGNQETQYFGPGTRLLVL.

The table lists this clonotype with many counts. The V call is TRBV4-3, the J call TRBJ2-7; a weak D match, TRBD2 (5 bases). The CDR3 has 15 residues. V gave up 4 bases and J gave up 8 bases, with 21 bases separating them. Per the germline V gene, CDR1 is LGHNA and CDR2 is YSLEER. CDR3 bases: TGCGCCAGCAGCCTCGTCGGACTCTCCCGGGGAAAGCAGTACTTC. Its translation: CASSLVGLSRGKQYF.

CDR3 nucleotides: TGTGCCAGCAGCTTAGGAGGGGGGGCGCGGGTGGTGAACACTGAAGCTTTCTTT. Its protein is CASSLGGGARVVNTEAFF. The chain joins TRBV7-6 to TRBJ1-1; D is perhaps TRBD1 (6 bases). Germline V lookup: CDR1 SGHVS, CDR2 FNYEAQ. Trimming removed 1 base at V and 0 bases at J, with 18 bases between. The CDR3 runs 18 residues.

This clonotype showed up many times. This chain links TRBV5-1 with TRBJ2-1; D gene ambiguous. Trimming cost V 0 bases and J 0 bases, with 4 bases left between them. This CDR3 is built from 14 residues. Germline CDR1 reads SGHRS; CDR2 reads YFSETQ. CDR3 sequence (DNA): TGCGCCAGCAGCTTGGGACCCTCCTACAATGAGCAGTTCTTC. Translated: CASSLGPSYNEQFF.